This TCR beta chain was sequenced during a study of cytomegalovirus exposure and HLA in healthy donors. Whole-study context: A previous analysis identified 100 million to 120 million unique TCR beta sequences derived from 180 million or so T cells.

The PCR used 60 Vbeta and 13 Jbeta primers. Original analysis: The authors later counted 70 million to 85 million unique TCR beta chains, roughly 10 million of them shared. Here immunoSEQ multiplex PCR was the method, and the copy in TCRdb shows in-frame clones only, minus some. V, J and clone size reflect that table, while D and trimming were determined from the DNA. Of fewer than 100,000 clones in the sample, 60% to 80% were seen once. V shed 6 bases, J shed 3 bases, and the junction held 9 bases outside the gene matches. This CDR3 has 15 amino acids. CDR1 and CDR2 from the germline V gene are LNHDA and SQIVND (reference sequence).

V and J are TRBV19 and TRBJ1-2; 8 positions agree with TRBD1. What was sequenced was PBMCs. The source is a female donor in good health and CMV-seronegative. CDR3 sequence: CASRARTGFDYGYTF. CDR3 in DNA: TGTGCCAGTAGGGCCCGGACAGGGTTTGACTATGGCTACACCTTC.